This is a list of T cell receptor beta chains from one sample in a study of T-cell reconstitution after alpha-beta-depleted transplantation in children. TCRdb re-derived calls from the PCR reads in MiXCR, one entry per CDR3 protein. The data contain fewer than 700,000 distinct CDR3 sequences, 10% to 15% of them seen just once; the ten biggest clones take up roughly 2.3%. Specimen: PBMCs, mostly from graft donor cells, collected 360 days after TCRalphabeta/CD19-depleted stem cell transplant. The origin of the receptors is a male patient between 10 and 17 years old who had a stem cell transplant for acute myeloid leukemia, so the T cells may come from the graft donor. Each CDR3 is given with its conserved first and last residue. Each record gives: clone size, D gene, V gene, J gene, CDR3 DNA, CDR3 protein. A D gene is named only where the DNA matches it firmly. Rows may omit the clone size; those that give it use once, few, many or a size class.

clone size: few
D gene: -
V gene: TRBV19
J gene: TRBJ1-2
CDR3 DNA: TGTGCCAGTACTACTGGGGCTCGGGATCGGCTCTCTGGCTACACCTTC
CDR3 protein: CASTTGARDRLSGYTF

clone size: -
D gene: -
V gene: TRBV7-9
J gene: TRBJ2-7
CDR3 DNA: TGTGCCAGCAGCTTAGATCTGGGGGCTTACGAGCAGTACTTC
CDR3 protein: CASSLDLGAYEQYF

clone size: -
D gene: TRBD2
V gene: TRBV20-1
J gene: TRBJ2-7
CDR3 DNA: TGCAGTGCTAGAGGTACTAGCGGGGGCTTCTCCTACGAGCAGTACTTC
CDR3 protein: CSARGTSGGFSYEQYF

clone size: many
D gene: -
V gene: TRBV11-2
J gene: TRBJ1-1
CDR3 DNA: TGTGCCAGCAGCAGACCGGATTTCACTGAAGCTTTCTTT
CDR3 protein: CASSRPDFTEAFF

clone size: -
D gene: TRBD2
V gene: TRBV7-2
J gene: TRBJ2-7
CDR3 DNA: TGTGCCAGCAGCCAAGTGGGTAGCGGGAGTTACGAGCAGTACTTC
CDR3 protein: CASSQVGSGSYEQYF

clone size: many
D gene: -
V gene: TRBV28
J gene: TRBJ2-3
CDR3 DNA: TGTGCCAGCAGTTTTGTGGGGGTACGCACAGATACGCAGTATTTT
CDR3 protein: CASSFVGVRTDTQYF

clone size: few
D gene: -
V gene: TRBV5-6
J gene: TRBJ2-2
CDR3 DNA: TGTGCCAGCAGCTTTGCTGGACAGATGAACACCGGGGAGCTGTTTTTT
CDR3 protein: CASSFAGQMNTGELFF

clone size: -
D gene: -
V gene: TRBV12-5
J gene: TRBJ2-1
CDR3 DNA: TGTGCTAGTGGGCATCGGGATTCGAACAATGAGCAGTTCTTC
CDR3 protein: CASGHRDSNNEQFF

clone size: few
D gene: TRBD2
V gene: TRBV27
J gene: TRBJ2-5
CDR3 DNA: TGTGCCAGCAGTTTATCGGGACTAGCGGAAGAGACCCAGTACTTC
CDR3 protein: CASSLSGLAEETQYF

clone size: few
D gene: -
V gene: TRBV24-1
J gene: TRBJ2-3
CDR3 DNA: TGTGCCACCAGTGATCTCGATTTGGACTTCACAGATACGCAGTATTTT
CDR3 protein: CATSDLDLDFTDTQYF

clone size: -
D gene: -
V gene: TRBV29-1
J gene: TRBJ1-1
CDR3 DNA: TGCAGCGTTGAAGATTCCCGCGGGGCGTTTGAAGCTTTCTTT
CDR3 protein: CSVEDSRGAFEAFF

clone size: many
D gene: -
V gene: TRBV15
J gene: TRBJ1-5
CDR3 DNA: TGTGCCACCAGCAGAGATCCGGAGGCTAGCAATCAGCCCCAGCATTTT
CDR3 protein: CATSRDPEASNQPQHF

clone size: -
D gene: -
V gene: TRBV18
J gene: TRBJ2-7
CDR3 DNA: TGTGCCAGCTCACCACCGGTGGGTAGGGTAAACGAGCAGTACTTC
CDR3 protein: CASSPPVGRVNEQYF

clone size: many
D gene: TRBD1
V gene: TRBV28
J gene: TRBJ2-3
CDR3 DNA: TGTGCCAGCAGTTTATTCCGGACAGGTGGGGGCACAGATACGCAGTATTTT
CDR3 protein: CASSLFRTGGGTDTQYF

clone size: many
D gene: -
V gene: TRBV6-1
J gene: TRBJ1-1
CDR3 DNA: TGTGCCAGCACCATCCTCCCCAATGGACAGGAAGCTTTCTTT
CDR3 protein: CASTILPNGQEAFF

clone size: few
D gene: -
V gene: TRBV9
J gene: TRBJ2-2
CDR3 DNA: TGTGCCAGCAGCGTAGATGCCAGCGGGACCGGGGAGCTGTTTTTT
CDR3 protein: CASSVDASGTGELFF

clone size: once
D gene: TRBD2
V gene: TRBV20-1
J gene: TRBJ2-3
CDR3 DNA: TGCAGTGCTAGCCTGGCGGGAGCGTCTAGCACAGATACGCAGTATTTT
CDR3 protein: CSASLAGASSTDTQYF

clone size: many
D gene: -
V gene: TRBV5-1
J gene: TRBJ2-2
CDR3 DNA: TGCGCCAGCAGCCCTAGACGATCGAACACCGGGGAGCTGTTTTTT
CDR3 protein: CASSPRRSNTGELFF

clone size: many
D gene: TRBD2
V gene: TRBV3-1
J gene: TRBJ2-7
CDR3 DNA: TGTGCCAGCAGCCGTGGGACTAGCGGCTCCTACGAGCAGTACTTC
CDR3 protein: CASSRGTSGSYEQYF

clone size: few
D gene: TRBD2
V gene: TRBV4-3
J gene: TRBJ2-7
CDR3 DNA: TGCGCCAGCAGCCACCGGACTAGCGTAGGGAGTGAGCAGTACTTC
CDR3 protein: CASSHRTSVGSEQYF

clone size: few
D gene: -
V gene: TRBV12-3/TRBV12-4
J gene: TRBJ2-1
CDR3 DNA: TGTGCCAGCACCATGGACACCTACAATGAGCAGTTCTTC
CDR3 protein: CASTMDTYNEQFF

clone size: few
D gene: -
V gene: TRBV7-3
J gene: TRBJ2-1
CDR3 DNA: TGTGCCAGCAGCTTAACGTTGGGACCCCAGTTCTTC
CDR3 protein: CASSLTLGPQFF

clone size: many
D gene: -
V gene: TRBV29-1
J gene: TRBJ2-3
CDR3 DNA: TGCAGCGTTGAGAATACGCAGTATTTT
CDR3 protein: CSVENTQYF

clone size: -
D gene: -
V gene: TRBV7-2
J gene: TRBJ2-7
CDR3 DNA: TGTGCCAGCAGCTTAATGGCGGGGATCTCCTACGAGCAGTACTTC
CDR3 protein: CASSLMAGISYEQYF

clone size: -
D gene: -
V gene: TRBV4-1
J gene: TRBJ2-4
CDR3 DNA: TGCGCCAGCAGCCAGGGCCTTCCGGGGAACATTCAGTACTTC
CDR3 protein: CASSQGLPGNIQYF

clone size: few
D gene: -
V gene: TRBV11-2
J gene: TRBJ2-1
CDR3 DNA: TGTGCCAGCAGCTTATCTACGGGAGTAGGGTGGGGTACAGGGAATGAGCAGTTCTTC
CDR3 protein: CASSLSTGVGWGTGNEQFF